A selection of T cell receptor beta chains follows, all from one sample in a study of blood T cell repertoires in COVID-19. Data came from immunoSEQ multiplex PCR; TCRdb stores just in-frame clones and leaves some out. Counted here are around 130,000 clones, 84% occurring once; the ten biggest clones make up 9.5% to 15%. Source material: peripheral blood. The origin of the receptors is a human donor in a cohort sampled during active COVID-19. CDR3s include the opening cysteine and the closing phenylalanine or tryptophan. Fields, in order: D gene, clone size, J gene, V gene, CDR3 protein, CDR3 DNA. D genes are given only for firm matches. The size of a clone is reported for some rows only, either as once, few or many, or as a class for expanded clones.

TRBD1	NA	TRBJ1-1	TRBV2	CASQFPGQGVMNTEAFF	TGTGCCAGCCAATTCCCAGGACAGGGTGTTATGAACACTGAAGCTTTCTTT
TRBD1	NA	TRBJ1-6	TRBV29-1	CSVYRGPVGSPLHF	TGCAGCGTTTACAGGGGTCCCGTAGGGTCACCCCTCCACTTT
NA	NA	TRBJ1-5	TRBV25-1	CASSNGGNQPQHF	TGTGCCAGCAGTAACGGGGGCAATCAGCCCCAGCATTTT
NA	NA	TRBJ1-1	TRBV12-3/TRBV12-4	CASFSLQGEAFF	TGTGCCAGCTTTTCCCTCCAGGGGGAAGCTTTCTTT
NA	once	TRBJ1-5	TRBV12-3/TRBV12-4	CASSLDSNQPQHF	TGTGCCAGCAGTTTAGACTCCAATCAGCCCCAGCATTTT
NA	NA	TRBJ1-1	TRBV21-1	CASSRRTGAEDTEAFF	TGTGCCAGCAGCCGTCGGACAGGGGCGGAGGACACTGAAGCTTTCTTT
NA	NA	TRBJ2-6	TRBV25-1	CASSEIWAESSGANVLTF	TGTGCCAGCAGTGAAATCTGGGCAGAATCCTCTGGGGCCAACGTCCTGACTTTC
TRBD2	NA	TRBJ2-7	TRBV11-2	CASSLAGPSGSGGQYF	TGTGCCAGCAGCTTAGCGGGGCCTAGCGGGTCCGGCGGGCAGTACTTC
NA	few	TRBJ2-2	TRBV5-6	CASSLDRVGELFF	TGTGCCAGCAGCTTGGACCGGGTCGGGGAGCTGTTTTTT
NA	NA	TRBJ2-5	TRBV7-9	CASSLPLDSQETQYF	TGTGCCAGCAGCTTACCTTTGGACAGCCAAGAGACCCAGTACTTC
NA	few	TRBJ2-1	TRBV30	CAWSTYNEQFF	TGTGCCTGGAGCACCTACAATGAGCAGTTCTTC
NA	NA	TRBJ1-6	TRBV30	CAWSPRDYSPLHF	TGTGCCTGGAGTCCGAGGGACTACTCACCCCTCCACTTT
TRBD1	NA	TRBJ1-6	TRBV30	CAWSVVGQGNSPLHF	TGTGCCTGGAGTGTAGTGGGACAGGGCAATTCACCCCTCCACTTT
NA	NA	TRBJ1-6	TRBV27	CASRPGLRGGLLSYNSPLHF	TGTGCCAGCAGGCCCGGGTTGAGAGGAGGGCTCTTGAGTTATAATTCACCCCTCCACTTT
NA	NA	TRBJ2-7	TRBV10-3	CAISGGTEKSTYEQYF	TGTGCCATCAGTGGCGGGACGGAAAAATCCACCTACGAGCAGTACTTC
NA	NA	TRBJ2-2	TRBV6-2/TRBV6-3	CASSNQVPTRPNTGELFF	TGTGCCAGCAGTAACCAGGTTCCCACCAGACCGAACACCGGGGAGCTGTTTTTT
TRBD1	few	TRBJ2-7	TRBV5-1	CASSLKDRAGYEQYF	TGCGCCAGCAGCCTGAAAGACAGGGCAGGGTACGAGCAGTACTTC
TRBD1	few	TRBJ1-1	TRBV13	CASRRTGGQNTEAFF	TGTGCCAGCAGACGAACAGGGGGCCAGAACACTGAAGCTTTCTTT
TRBD1	NA	TRBJ2-7	TRBV12-5	CASGPKPGQGSYEQYF	TGTGCTAGTGGTCCAAAGCCGGGACAGGGCTCCTACGAGCAGTACTTC
NA	NA	TRBJ1-4	TRBV7-9	CASSLALVASNEKLFF	TGTGCCAGCAGCTTAGCGCTGGTCGCGAGTAATGAAAAACTGTTTTTT
TRBD1	NA	TRBJ2-7	TRBV2	CASSAPGQGTYEQYF	TGTGCCAGCAGTGCTCCGGGACAGGGAACCTACGAGCAGTACTTC
TRBD1	NA	TRBJ2-5	TRBV30	CAIQGAQYQETQYF	TGTGCCATCCAGGGGGCCCAGTACCAAGAGACCCAGTACTTC
TRBD2	NA	TRBJ2-1	TRBV6-5	CASSYSTVAGRSEQFF	TGTGCCAGCAGTTACTCGACGGTAGCGGGGCGGAGTGAGCAGTTCTTC
TRBD1	NA	TRBJ2-5	TRBV9	CASSVRAGGETQYF	TGTGCCAGCAGCGTGCGGGCAGGGGGAGAGACCCAGTACTTC
NA	many	TRBJ2-1	TRBV3-1/TRBV3-2	CASSQDLGVRDTEQFF	TGTGCCAGCAGCCAAGATCTGGGCGTCAGGGACACTGAGCAGTTCTTC
TRBD2	once	TRBJ2-1	TRBV9	CASSPSGTSGGYNEQFF	TGTGCCAGCAGCCCGAGTGGGACTAGCGGGGGATACAATGAGCAGTTCTTC
TRBD1	NA	TRBJ2-3	TRBV2	CASTPRTGFTADTQYF	TGTGCCAGCACCCCCCGGACAGGGTTTACGGCAGATACGCAGTATTTT
NA	NA	TRBJ1-1	TRBV6-5	CASKDYSQMNTEAFF	TGTGCCAGCAAGGACTACAGTCAAATGAACACTGAAGCTTTCTTT
TRBD1	NA	TRBJ2-1	TRBV24-1	CATSDRTGARNEQFF	TGTGCCACCAGTGATAGGACAGGGGCCCGCAATGAGCAGTTCTTC
NA	NA	TRBJ1-1	TRBV15	CATSSLMRTPRGQWNTEAFF	TGTGCCACCAGCAGTCTGATGCGGACTCCCCGCGGGCAGTGGAACACTGAAGCTTTCTTT
TRBD1	NA	TRBJ2-5	TRBV10-3	CAIGAGQGRETQYF	TGTGCCATCGGAGCGGGACAGGGACGAGAGACCCAGTACTTC
NA	once	TRBJ2-7	TRBV27	CASSRGQTYEQYF	TGTGCCAGCAGCAGGGGACAAACCTACGAGCAGTACTTC
TRBD1	NA	TRBJ2-3	TRBV5-1	CASSPRDRGYTDTQYF	TGCGCCAGCAGCCCCCGGGACAGGGGTTACACAGATACGCAGTATTTT
TRBD2	few	TRBJ2-3	TRBV19	CASSTTSGGGGEDTQYF	TGTGCCAGTAGTACCACTAGCGGGGGGGGTGGTGAAGATACGCAGTATTTT
TRBD1	NA	TRBJ2-3	TRBV27	CASSSPGYNRGVADTQYF	TGTGCCAGCAGCTCACCCGGCTACAACAGGGGTGTGGCAGATACGCAGTATTTT
TRBD2	NA	TRBJ2-1	TRBV30	CALIPGGFYSYNEQFF	TGTGCCTTGATCCCGGGGGGTTTTTACTCCTACAATGAGCAGTTCTTC
TRBD1	few	TRBJ2-7	TRBV27	CASSRTTVPGTGYYEQYF	TGTGCCAGCAGTAGAACAACCGTCCCCGGGACAGGGTATTACGAGCAGTACTTC